The rows below give T cell receptor beta chains drawn from one sample of a study of T-cell memory formation after mild COVID-19. Each CDR3 protein gets one entry after TCRdb re-called the 5' RACE reads with MiXCR. The table records more than 350,000 distinct CDR3 sequences, roughly 20% of them present only once. Input material: PBMCs or a T cell subset sorted from them (not recorded which). The receptors derive from an adult woman who had mild COVID-19 (a few samples of this study predate the infection). Cell type and time point are not known. CDR3s leave out the opening cysteine and the closing phenylalanine or tryptophan. The order of the fields is V gene, J gene, CDR3 protein.

v_call: TRBV20-1; j_call: TRBJ2-7; cdr3_aa: SARGDRGAYEQY
v_call: TRBV6-5; j_call: TRBJ1-4; cdr3_aa: ASSYNSREKLF
v_call: TRBV6-5; j_call: TRBJ1-5; cdr3_aa: ASRPDGSNQPQH
v_call: TRBV5-1; j_call: TRBJ2-7; cdr3_aa: ASSLVASGSGSYEQY
v_call: TRBV5-1; j_call: TRBJ2-1; cdr3_aa: ASSFGTVGNEQF
v_call: TRBV5-1; j_call: TRBJ2-3; cdr3_aa: ASTTNLQNTQY
v_call: TRBV2; j_call: TRBJ2-3; cdr3_aa: ASGTTDTQY
v_call: TRBV6-2/TRBV6-3; j_call: TRBJ2-3; cdr3_aa: ASSYQLVGTDTQY
v_call: TRBV20-1; j_call: TRBJ2-7; cdr3_aa: SAWSSYEQY
v_call: TRBV24-1; j_call: TRBJ2-1; cdr3_aa: ATSDSGAPPNEQF
v_call: TRBV5-1; j_call: TRBJ2-5; cdr3_aa: ASSRGQGAWEETQY
v_call: TRBV12-3/TRBV12-4; j_call: TRBJ2-5; cdr3_aa: ASKLSRTQETQY
v_call: TRBV28; j_call: TRBJ2-7; cdr3_aa: ASSAPSPSSYEQY
v_call: TRBV5-1; j_call: TRBJ2-1; cdr3_aa: ASSPGGLAWNEQF
v_call: TRBV5-1; j_call: TRBJ1-2; cdr3_aa: ASSPGGTGVEGYT
v_call: TRBV7-9; j_call: TRBJ2-7; cdr3_aa: ASSLGDWGLYEQY
v_call: TRBV12-3/TRBV12-4; j_call: TRBJ1-2; cdr3_aa: ASSFNRLNYGYT
v_call: TRBV5-1; j_call: TRBJ2-4; cdr3_aa: ASSLVGNIQY
v_call: TRBV20-1; j_call: TRBJ2-7; cdr3_aa: SAPQSYEQY
v_call: TRBV20-1; j_call: TRBJ1-1; cdr3_aa: SASPLGGLNTEAF
v_call: TRBV12-3/TRBV12-4; j_call: TRBJ2-3; cdr3_aa: ASKPGQGTDTQY
v_call: TRBV4-1; j_call: TRBJ1-2; cdr3_aa: ASSPRLPDRGLGYGYT
v_call: TRBV4-1; j_call: TRBJ1-2; cdr3_aa: ASSQDGTRPISGGYT
v_call: TRBV20-1; j_call: TRBJ1-5; cdr3_aa: SALPASSNQPQH
v_call: TRBV9; j_call: TRBJ2-2; cdr3_aa: ASSTSGGPGELF
v_call: TRBV6-5; j_call: TRBJ2-7; cdr3_aa: ASRGPYEQY
v_call: TRBV4-1; j_call: TRBJ2-5; cdr3_aa: ASSQDGAGGMGFETQY
v_call: TRBV5-1; j_call: TRBJ2-2; cdr3_aa: ASSLVGTGYTGELF
v_call: TRBV24-1; j_call: TRBJ2-1; cdr3_aa: AIRQGDWAEQF
v_call: TRBV7-9; j_call: TRBJ2-2; cdr3_aa: ASSSTGGSWESGELF
v_call: TRBV29-1; j_call: TRBJ1-1; cdr3_aa: SVEGVEAF
v_call: TRBV7-2; j_call: TRBJ2-5; cdr3_aa: ASSLEGAGEY
v_call: TRBV4-1; j_call: TRBJ2-7; cdr3_aa: ASSQGNGYEQY
v_call: TRBV7-2; j_call: TRBJ2-3; cdr3_aa: ASSPAGINPADTQY
v_call: TRBV7-2; j_call: TRBJ2-7; cdr3_aa: ASSTLAGSSEEQY
v_call: TRBV5-4; j_call: TRBJ1-5; cdr3_aa: ASSLGVGDQPQH
v_call: TRBV4-1; j_call: TRBJ2-6; cdr3_aa: ASSHPGRSGANVLT
v_call: TRBV12-3/TRBV12-4; j_call: TRBJ2-3; cdr3_aa: ASSPQGIADTQY
v_call: TRBV12-3/TRBV12-4; j_call: TRBJ2-2; cdr3_aa: ASSPSSGRPTGELF
v_call: TRBV7-2; j_call: TRBJ2-1; cdr3_aa: ASSLVGGGGAVYNEQF
v_call: TRBV5-6; j_call: TRBJ2-7; cdr3_aa: ASSLGGLAGSEQY
v_call: TRBV6-6; j_call: TRBJ1-5; cdr3_aa: ASSDRFNQPQH
v_call: TRBV7-2; j_call: TRBJ2-7; cdr3_aa: ASSVGGVGYEQY
v_call: TRBV12-3/TRBV12-4; j_call: TRBJ1-1; cdr3_aa: ASSYTGTGGTEAF
v_call: TRBV7-2; j_call: TRBJ2-3; cdr3_aa: ADSPIGSQRGTDTQY
v_call: TRBV25-1; j_call: TRBJ2-7; cdr3_aa: ASGGGVAGEQY
v_call: TRBV18; j_call: TRBJ2-7; cdr3_aa: ASSPRFSYEQY
v_call: TRBV5-1; j_call: TRBJ2-1; cdr3_aa: ASSARQGGGYNEQF
v_call: TRBV12-3/TRBV12-4; j_call: TRBJ1-1; cdr3_aa: ASTQAPGNTEAF
v_call: TRBV7-2; j_call: TRBJ2-1; cdr3_aa: ASSLALTSGSANEQF
v_call: TRBV7-2; j_call: TRBJ2-1; cdr3_aa: ASSLGDLTKF
v_call: TRBV20-1; j_call: TRBJ2-5; cdr3_aa: STRGETQY
v_call: TRBV4-1; j_call: TRBJ2-3; cdr3_aa: ASSRSTSGKTDTQY
v_call: TRBV12-3/TRBV12-4; j_call: TRBJ2-7; cdr3_aa: ASRRDTFSYEQY
v_call: TRBV7-3; j_call: TRBJ2-7; cdr3_aa: ASSHLTTPYEQY